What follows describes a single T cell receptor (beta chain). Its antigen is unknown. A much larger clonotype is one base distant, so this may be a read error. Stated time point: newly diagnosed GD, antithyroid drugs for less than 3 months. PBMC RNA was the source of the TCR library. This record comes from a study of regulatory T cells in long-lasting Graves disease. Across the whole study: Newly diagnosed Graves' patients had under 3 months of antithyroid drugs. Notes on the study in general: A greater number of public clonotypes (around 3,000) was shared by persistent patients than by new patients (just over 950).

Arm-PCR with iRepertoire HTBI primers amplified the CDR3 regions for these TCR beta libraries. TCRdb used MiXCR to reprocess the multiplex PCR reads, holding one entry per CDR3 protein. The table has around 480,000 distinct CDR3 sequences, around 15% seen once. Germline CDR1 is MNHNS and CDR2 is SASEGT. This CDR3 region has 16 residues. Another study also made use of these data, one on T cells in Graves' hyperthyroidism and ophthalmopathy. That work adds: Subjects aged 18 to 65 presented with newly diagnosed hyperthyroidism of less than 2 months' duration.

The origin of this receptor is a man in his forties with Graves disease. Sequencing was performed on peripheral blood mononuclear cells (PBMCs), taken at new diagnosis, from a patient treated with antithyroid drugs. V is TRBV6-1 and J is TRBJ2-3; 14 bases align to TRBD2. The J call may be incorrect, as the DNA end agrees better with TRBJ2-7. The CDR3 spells CASTPQGLAGENEQYF. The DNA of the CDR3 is TGTGCCAGCACTCCCCAGGGACTAGCGGGAGAGAATGAGCAGTACTTC.